The next 31 T cell receptor beta chains were all read from a single sample in a study of shared clonotypes between healthy human individuals. TCRdb's table, derived via immunoSEQ multiplex PCR, lists solely in-frame clones and lacks some. The data contain about 2.1 million clones, 93% of them seen just once; the ten biggest clones take up more than 1.5%. Naive CD8 cells lacked CD45RO, underwent positive selection for CCR7 and left out terminally differentiated effector memory CD45RA+ cells. Specimen: naive CD8+ T cells from PBMCs. The receptor source for this set is a man aged 18 to 29 in good health. Some clones in this sample may be carry-over from other donors' samples.

The chain recombines TRBV7-9 with TRBJ1-3, with 10 bases lining up with TRBD1. Germline trimming cut 5 bases from V and 0 bases from J; bases unmatched to any gene: 10. This CDR3 is 18 amino acids long. In germline, CDR1 is SEHNR, CDR2 FQNEAQ (reference sequence). The CDR3 loop is CASSTSGTGAYSGNTIYF. For the CDR3, the DNA is TGTGCCAGCAGCACCTCCGGGACAGGGGCCTACTCTGGAAACACCATATATTTT.

The rearrangement joins TRBV7-9 to TRBJ1-5; D unclear. The CDR3 runs 15 residues. V was pared by 1 base and J by 6 bases, with 13 bases between. Germline V lookup: CDR1 SEHNR, CDR2 FQNEAQ (reference sequence). The DNA of the CDR3 is TGTGCCAGCAGCTTAGGGACTACGGCAGGTCAGCCCCAGCATTTT. It encodes CASSLGTTAGQPQHF.

CDR3 bases: TGCAGCGTTGAAGGCGTCCCGTACCAAGAGACCCAGTACTTC. Protein: CSVEGVPYQETQYF. The rearrangement uses TRBV29-1 and TRBJ2-5; D gene unclear. V was cut by 1 base and J by 0 bases, with 9 bases left in between. Germline V gene lookup returns CDR1 SQVTM and CDR2 ANQGSEA. The CDR3 length is 14 residues.

The V gene is TRBV5-1, the J gene TRBJ2-1; 12 nucleotides agree with TRBD1. V trimming: 7 bases; J trimming: 7 bases; junction bases outside the gene matches: 12. Looked up from germline, CDR1 is SGHRS and CDR2 is YFSETQ. The CDR3 is made up of 16 amino acids. The CDR3 bases are TGCGCCAGCGCCAAGGCCGGGACAGGGGGCCTGAATGAGCAGTTCTTC. Amino acids: CASAKAGTGGLNEQFF.

Here the CDR3 reads CAISGRTGENTEAFF. CDR3 nucleotide sequence: TGTGCCATCAGTGGCAGGACAGGAGAGAACACTGAAGCTTTCTTT. The chain carries TRBV10-3 and TRBJ1-1; 7 bases are shared with TRBD1. This CDR3 is 15 amino acids long. Per the germline V gene, CDR1 is ENHRY and CDR2 is SYGVKD. V lost 4 bases to trimming and J lost 1 base; unmatched junction nucleotides: 6.

In this sample, this clone turned up once. The chain uses TRBV14 and TRBJ1-2, with TRBD1 as a possible D gene (5 bases). CDR1 and CDR2 from the germline V gene are SGHDN and FVKESK. V gave up 4 bases and J gave up 5 bases, with 32 bases separating them. CDR3 length equals 20 residues. CDR3: CASSLPLGTAIRRWIYGYTF. The DNA of the CDR3 is TGTGCCAGCAGCCTCCCGCTGGGGACGGCCATACGCCGCTGGATTTATGGCTACACCTTC.

The rearrangement uses TRBV7-8 and TRBJ2-7; 7 bases are a match to TRBD2. The CDR3 runs to 16 residues. Trimming took 5 bases from V and 0 from J; bases not matched to a gene: 10. Germline lookup yields CDR1 SGHVS and CDR2 FQNEAQ. The CDR3 DNA reads as TGTGCCAGCAGCCCCGAGGAACTAGCGCCCTCCTACGAGCAGTACTTC. It codes for CASSPEELAPSYEQYF.

V is TRBV7-9 and J is TRBJ1-3; D not certain. Germline CDR1 reads SEHNR; CDR2 reads FQNEAQ (reference sequence). The CDR3 has 14 residues. V lost 3 bases, J lost 3 bases, and 9 bases lay in between. In DNA form, the CDR3 reads TGTGCCAGCAGCTTTGCCGGAGGTGGAAACACCATATATTTT. It codes for CASSFAGGGNTIYF.

The rearrangement joins TRBV6-5 to TRBJ2-5; weak D call: TRBD2 (6 bases). The CDR3 loop spans 15 amino acids. Germline CDR1 and CDR2: MNHEY and SVGAGI. V gave up 6 bases and J gave up 4 bases, with 18 bases separating them. The CDR3 here is CASSLTDPAGETQYF. DNA for the CDR3: TGTGCCAGCAGCCTCACAGACCCAGCGGGAGAGACCCAGTACTTC.

The chain uses TRBV10-3 and TRBJ2-2; the match to TRBD2 covers 14 bases. Germline V gene lookup returns CDR1 ENHRY and CDR2 SYGVKD. The V and J ends lost 4 bases and 7 bases, in that order; junction bases with no gene match: 5. This CDR3 has 16 residues. The CDR3 is CAISAGLAGALGELFF. The CDR3 DNA reads TGTGCCATCAGTGCGGGACTAGCGGGAGCCCTCGGGGAGCTGTTTTTT.

The genes are TRBV7-9 and TRBJ2-3; 11 bases are a match to TRBD1. V was clipped by 4 bases and J by 4 bases; unmatched bases: 7. The CDR3 runs to 16 residues. CDR1 SEHNR and CDR2 FQNEAQ come from the germline V gene (reference sequence). CDR3 loop: CASSWPTGQGADTQYF. The CDR3 DNA is TGTGCCAGCAGCTGGCCAACGGGACAGGGGGCAGATACGCAGTATTTT.

The chain links TRBV5-1 to TRBJ2-7; D possibly matches TRBD1 or TRBD2 (5 bases each). Trimming took off 4 bases at V and 5 bases at J, with 22 bases between the two ends. Germline loops: CDR1 SGHRS, CDR2 YFSETQ. The CDR3 spans 16 residues. The CDR3 spells CASSDQTIWGFNEQYF. Written as DNA, the CDR3 is TGCGCCAGCAGCGACCAGACTATTTGGGGGTTTAACGAGCAGTACTTC.

The chain employs TRBV19 and TRBJ1-5, with D possibly being TRBD1 (5 bases). The V and J ends lost 6 bases and 10 bases respectively, with 22 bases between them. The CDR3 contains 15 residues. Germline CDR1 is LNHDA and CDR2 is SQIVND (reference sequence). This CDR3 reads CASSGRDGPLRPQHF. CDR3 nucleotides: TGTGCCAGTAGCGGCCGGGACGGACCCCTACGACCCCAGCATTTT.

The chain couples TRBV7-9 to TRBJ2-7; possible D gene TRBD1, 5 bases. This CDR3 is built from 15 residues. CDR1 and CDR2 (germline): SEHNR, FQNEAQ (reference sequence). The germline V and J ends were trimmed by 1 base and 2 bases, with 12 bases remaining between them. This chain's CDR3 is CASSLGRQGTYEQYF. In DNA form, the CDR3 reads TGTGCCAGCAGCTTAGGTAGGCAGGGAACCTACGAGCAGTACTTC.

This sequence joins TRBV6-4 and TRBJ2-5; D is unresolved. The V gene lost 3 bases and the J gene lost 5 bases, with 7 bases spanning the gap. Germline V gives CDR1 MRHNA, CDR2 SNTAGT. This CDR3 is 12 amino acids long. CDR3 in DNA: TGTGCCAGCAGTGAACAGACGGAGACCCAGTACTTC. It translates to CASSEQTETQYF.

V gene TRBV7-9 combines with J gene TRBJ2-2; D not certain. With 4 bases removed from V and 10 bases from J, the gap between germline ends came to 16 bases. The CDR3 runs 14 residues. CDR1 and CDR2 from the germline V gene are SEHNR and FQNEAQ (reference sequence). The DNA for the CDR3 is TGTGCCAGCAGCTCCTTAACCCCCCTAGAGGAGCTGTTTTTT. Protein product: CASSSLTPLEELFF.

The chain links TRBV6-5 to TRBJ2-1, with D perhaps matching TRBD2 (6 bases). The germline V gene encodes CDR1 MNHEY and CDR2 SVGAGI. V lost 4 bases and J 7 bases, leaving 14 bases between the germline ends. This CDR3 spans 14 amino acids. The CDR3 nucleotides read TGTGCCAGCAGTTCAGGACTCGGGGGTAATGAGCAGTTCTTC. Translation gives CASSSGLGGNEQFF.

The CDR3 DNA reads TGTGCCAGCACCACTAGCGGGGTTAGCACAGATACGCAGTATTTT. It codes for CASTTSGVSTDTQYF. This chain connects TRBV28 to TRBJ2-3, with 10 bases that match TRBD2. Germline trimming cut 7 bases from V and 0 bases from J; bases unmatched to any gene: 4. The CDR3 consists of 15 residues. CDR1 and CDR2 (germline): MDHEN, SYDVKM.

Of note for this clone: Within the sample, other DNA sequences also encode this same CDR3. V and J are TRBV9 and TRBJ2-3; 7 bases line up with TRBD2. With V trimmed by 3 bases and J by 0 bases, 4 bases remained unmatched. The germline V gene encodes CDR1 SGDLS and CDR2 YYNGEE. The CDR3 length is 15 residues. The CDR3 DNA follows: TGTGCCAGCAGCGCTAGCGGCACTAGCACAGATACGCAGTATTTT. The encoded protein is CASSASGTSTDTQYF.

The V call is TRBV7-9, the J call TRBJ2-7; 9 bases are a match to TRBD1. There are 15 residues in the CDR3. Per germline, CDR1 SEHNR and CDR2 FQNEAQ (reference sequence). Trimming took 5 bases from V and 4 from J; bases not matched to a gene: 9. The CDR3 DNA sequence: TGTGCCAGCAGCCATACCGGGACAGGGTTGTACGAGCAGTACTTC. Translating it yields CASSHTGTGLYEQYF.

The chain has TRBV5-4 and TRBJ1-1; no clear D. CDR1 and CDR2 (germline): SGHNT, YYREEE (reference sequence). This CDR3 contains 14 residues. V was pared by 0 bases and J by 2 bases, with 8 bases between. The CDR3 nucleotides are TGTGCCAGCAGCTTGGTAGGGCCTAACACTGAAGCTTTCTTT. This translates into CASSLVGPNTEAFF.

This chain uses TRBV2 with TRBJ1-1; a possible D gene is TRBD1 (6 bases). Germline V gives CDR1 SNHLY, CDR2 FYNNEI. V lost 5 bases, J lost 3 bases, and 13 bases lay in between. This CDR3 spans 14 amino acids. The CDR3 spells CASSWGRVHTEAFF. CDR3 nucleotides: TGTGCCAGCAGTTGGGGGCGTGTACACACTGAAGCTTTCTTT.

The chain has TRBV28 and TRBJ2-7; D is perhaps TRBD2 (5 bases). With 4 bases removed from V and 7 bases from J, the gap between germline ends came to 17 bases. Germline V CDR1 and CDR2: MDHEN, SYDVKM. This CDR3 is built from 14 residues. CDR3 coding DNA: TGTGCCAGCAGTTGGGCGGGCCTAACGGGGGAGCAGTACTTC. This encodes CASSWAGLTGEQYF.

The chain combines TRBV19 with TRBJ2-6, with TRBD2 as a possible D gene (5 bases). Trimming took 4 bases from V and 4 from J, leaving 11 bases between them. Germline assignment: CDR1 LNHDA and CDR2 SQIVND (reference sequence). This CDR3 comprises 15 residues. The CDR3 sequence is CASSKRLRGANVLTF. The CDR3 DNA follows: TGTGCCAGTAGTAAGCGGCTCCGAGGGGCCAACGTCCTGACTTTC.

The chain is built from TRBV5-1 and TRBJ2-7, with TRBD2 matching 8 bases. V dropped 0 bases and J dropped 2; count of bases not matched to a gene: 22. In germline, CDR1 is SGHRS, CDR2 YFSETQ. There are 21 residues in the CDR3. CDR3 nucleotide sequence: TGCGCCAGCAGCTTGGAGGGGACTAGTATTCCTTTCGGTCCAGGGGCCTACGAGCAGTACTTC. It codes for CASSLEGTSIPFGPGAYEQYF.

Only one count was recorded for this clone. The chain couples TRBV19 to TRBJ2-5, with 13 bases that match TRBD2. Germline lookup yields CDR1 LNHDA and CDR2 SQIVND (reference sequence). This CDR3 has 16 amino acids. V dropped 3 bases and J dropped 5; count of bases not matched to a gene: 6. CDR3 sequence: CASSIQQGLAGETQYF. The CDR3, as DNA: TGTGCCAGTAGTATCCAGCAGGGACTAGCGGGGGAGACCCAGTACTTC.

A remark on this clone: Other DNA sequences within the sample encode an identical CDR3. The V call is TRBV7-3, the J call TRBJ2-1, with D perhaps matching TRBD2 (5 bases). The CDR3 contains 13 residues. Germline CDR1 reads SGHTA; CDR2 reads FQGTGA. Trimming shortened V by 3 bases and J by 6 bases, and 9 bases separated the two germline ends. In DNA form, the CDR3 reads TGTGCCAGCAGCTTCGGAGGCCGCAATGAGCAGTTCTTC. Protein product: CASSFGGRNEQFF. The variable domain in full, with the rest retrieved from reference TRBV7-3 and TRBJ2-1, is GAGVSQTPSNKVTEKGKYVELRCDPISGHTALYWYRQSLGQGPEFLIYFQGTGAADDSGLPNDRFFAVRPEGSVSTLKIQRTERGDSAVYLCASSFGGRNEQFFGPGTRLTVL.

J is TRBJ1-2 and V is TRBV19; perhaps TRBD1 as D (6 bases). Trimming took off 6 bases at V and 6 bases at J, with 14 bases between the two ends. Germline V gene data show CDR1 as LNHDA and CDR2 as SQIVND (reference sequence). The CDR3 spans 13 residues. CDR3 sequence (DNA): TGTGCCAGTAGCCTGGACAGAGGAGATGGCTACACCTTC. Its translation: CASSLDRGDGYTF. Supplemented by reference TRBV19 and TRBJ1-2, the full variable domain reads DGGITQSPKYLFRKEGQNVTLSCEQNLNHDAMYWYRQDPGQGLRLIYYSQIVNDFQKGDIAEGYSVSREKKESFPLTVTSAQKNPTAFYLCASSLDRGDGYTFGSGTRLTVV.

The chain uses TRBV7-6 and TRBJ2-1; 8 nucleotides agree with TRBD2. CDR3 size: 16 residues. In germline, CDR1 is SGHVS, CDR2 FNYEAQ. The V and J ends lost 4 bases and 6 bases, in that order; junction bases with no gene match: 11. In DNA, the CDR3 is TGTGCCAGCAGCTCGGGAGGGGTCTTTCCCACCAATGAGCAGTTCTTC. This encodes CASSSGGVFPTNEQFF.

V usage is TRBV29-1 and J usage is TRBJ2-7, with 7 positions matching TRBD1. The CDR3 totals 14 residues. V gave up 6 bases and J gave up 3 bases; unmatched junction bases: 11. In germline, CDR1 is SQVTM, CDR2 ANQGSEA. CDR3 in amino acids: CSVSGTDHFYEQYF. CDR3 in DNA: TGCAGCGTCTCCGGGACAGACCATTTCTACGAGCAGTACTTC.

This clone was observed once. V gene TRBV30 combines with J gene TRBJ1-1; 11 bases match TRBD1. Per germline, CDR1 GTSNPN and CDR2 SVGIG (reference sequence). The CDR3 is 16 amino acids. The junction had 6 bases not matched to a gene; V was cut back by 0 bases and J by 3 bases. CDR3 bases: TGTGCCTGGAGTGTCGGACAGGGGGCATCGGACACTGAAGCTTTCTTT. Protein sequence: CAWSVGQGASDTEAFF.